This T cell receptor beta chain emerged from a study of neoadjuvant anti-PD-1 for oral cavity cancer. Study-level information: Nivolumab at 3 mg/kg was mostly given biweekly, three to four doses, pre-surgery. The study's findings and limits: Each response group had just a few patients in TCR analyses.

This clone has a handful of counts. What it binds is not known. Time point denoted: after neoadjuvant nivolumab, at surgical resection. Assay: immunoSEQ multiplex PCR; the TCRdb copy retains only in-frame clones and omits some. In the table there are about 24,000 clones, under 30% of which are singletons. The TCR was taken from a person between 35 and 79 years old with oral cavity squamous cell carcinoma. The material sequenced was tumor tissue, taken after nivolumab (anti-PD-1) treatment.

The CDR3 DNA reads as TGTGCCAGCAGTGTCAGACTAGCGGAGTGGGGTGAGCAGTTCTTC. Its protein is CASSVRLAEWGEQFF. The rearrangement joins TRBV6-4 to TRBJ2-1, with 9 nucleotides matching TRBD2. The CDR3 totals 15 residues. Germline V lookup: CDR1 MRHNA, CDR2 SNTAGT. V lost 4 bases, J lost 9 bases, and 10 bases stayed unmatched.